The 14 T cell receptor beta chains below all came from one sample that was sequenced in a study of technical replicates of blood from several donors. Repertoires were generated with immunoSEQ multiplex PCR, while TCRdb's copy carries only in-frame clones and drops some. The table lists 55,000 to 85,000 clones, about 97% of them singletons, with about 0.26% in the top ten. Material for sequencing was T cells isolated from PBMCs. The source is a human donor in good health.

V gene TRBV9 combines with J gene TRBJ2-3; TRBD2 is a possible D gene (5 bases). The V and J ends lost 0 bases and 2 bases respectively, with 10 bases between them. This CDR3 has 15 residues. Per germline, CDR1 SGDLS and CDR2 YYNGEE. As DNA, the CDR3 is TGTGCCAGCAGCGTAGGGCAACGGGACACAGATACGCAGTATTTT. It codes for CASSVGQRDTDTQYF. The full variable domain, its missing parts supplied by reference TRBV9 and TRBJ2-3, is DSGVTQTPKHLITATGQRVTLRCSPRSGDLSVYWYQQSLDQGLQFLIQYYNGEERAKGNILERFSAQQFPDLHSELNLSSLELGDSALYFCASSVGQRDTDTQYFGPGTRLTVL.

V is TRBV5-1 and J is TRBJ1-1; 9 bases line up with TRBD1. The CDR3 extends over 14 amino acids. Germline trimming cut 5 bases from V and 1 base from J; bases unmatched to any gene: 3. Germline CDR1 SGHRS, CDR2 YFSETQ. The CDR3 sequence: CASRSQGANTEAFF. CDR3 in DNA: TGCGCCAGCAGATCACAGGGGGCGAACACTGAAGCTTTCTTT.

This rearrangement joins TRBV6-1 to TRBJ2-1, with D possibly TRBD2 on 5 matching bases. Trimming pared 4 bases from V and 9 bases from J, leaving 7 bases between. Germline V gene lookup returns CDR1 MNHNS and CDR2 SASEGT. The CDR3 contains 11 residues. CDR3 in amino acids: CASSGAGEQFF. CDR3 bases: TGTGCCAGCAGTGGGGCGGGTGAGCAGTTCTTC.

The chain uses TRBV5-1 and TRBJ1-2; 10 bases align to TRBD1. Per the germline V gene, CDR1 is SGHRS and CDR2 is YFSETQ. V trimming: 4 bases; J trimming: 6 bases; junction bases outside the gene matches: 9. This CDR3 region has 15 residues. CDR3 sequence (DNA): TGCGCCAGCAGCGCGGGGGGACAGGGGACGAATGGCTACACCTTC. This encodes CASSAGGQGTNGYTF.

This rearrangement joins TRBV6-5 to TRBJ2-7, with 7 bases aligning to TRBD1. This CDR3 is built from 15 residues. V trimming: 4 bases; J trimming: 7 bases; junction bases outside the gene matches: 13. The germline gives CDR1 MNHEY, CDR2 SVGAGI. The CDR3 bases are TGTGCCAGCAGTTCAGCCGCAGGGGGAATGAGGGAGCAGTACTTC. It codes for CASSSAAGGMREQYF.

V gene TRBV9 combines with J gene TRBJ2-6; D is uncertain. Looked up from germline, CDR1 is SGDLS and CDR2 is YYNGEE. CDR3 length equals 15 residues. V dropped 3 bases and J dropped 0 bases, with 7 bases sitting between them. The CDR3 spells CASSDVHSGANVLTF. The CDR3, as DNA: TGTGCCAGCAGCGATGTACACTCTGGGGCCAACGTCCTGACTTTC.

The CDR3 DNA reads as TGCGCCAGCAGCGGGGGGGCAGAGGGCTACACCTTC. Its protein is CASSGGAEGYTF. The chain combines TRBV5-1 with TRBJ1-2; tentative D call: TRBD1 (6 bases). V lost 4 bases and J 8 bases, leaving 12 bases between the germline ends. The germline V gene encodes CDR1 SGHRS and CDR2 YFSETQ. The CDR3 consists of 12 residues.

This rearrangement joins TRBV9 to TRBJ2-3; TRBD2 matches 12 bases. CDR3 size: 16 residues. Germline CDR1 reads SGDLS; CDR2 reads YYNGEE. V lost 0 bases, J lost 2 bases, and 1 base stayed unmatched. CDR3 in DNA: TGTGCCAGCAGCGTAGGGACTAGCGGGATCACAGATACGCAGTATTTT. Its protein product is CASSVGTSGITDTQYF.

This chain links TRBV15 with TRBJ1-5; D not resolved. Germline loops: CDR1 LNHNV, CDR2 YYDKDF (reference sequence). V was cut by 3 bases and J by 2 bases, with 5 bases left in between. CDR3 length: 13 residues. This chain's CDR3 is CATSRVGNQPQHF. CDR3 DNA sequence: TGTGCCACCAGCAGGGTAGGCAATCAGCCCCAGCATTTT.

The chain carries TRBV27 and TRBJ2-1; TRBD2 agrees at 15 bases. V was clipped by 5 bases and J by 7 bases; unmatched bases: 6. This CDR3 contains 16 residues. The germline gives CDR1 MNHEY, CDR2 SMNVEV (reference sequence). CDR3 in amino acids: CASSIGLAGGYNEQFF. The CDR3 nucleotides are TGTGCCAGCAGTATCGGACTAGCGGGAGGGTATAATGAGCAGTTCTTC.

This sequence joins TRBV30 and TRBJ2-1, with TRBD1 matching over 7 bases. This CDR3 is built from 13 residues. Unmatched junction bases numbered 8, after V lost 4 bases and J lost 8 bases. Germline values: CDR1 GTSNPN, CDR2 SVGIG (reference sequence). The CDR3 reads CAWTRDSRYEQFF. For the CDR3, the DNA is TGTGCCTGGACCAGGGACAGTAGGTATGAGCAGTTCTTC.

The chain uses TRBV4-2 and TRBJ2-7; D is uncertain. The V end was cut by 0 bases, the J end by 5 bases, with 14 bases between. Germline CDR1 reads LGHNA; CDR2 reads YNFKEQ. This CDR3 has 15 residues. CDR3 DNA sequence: TGTGCCAGCAGCCAAGAGTACTACGCCTCGGACGAGCAGTACTTC. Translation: CASSQEYYASDEQYF.

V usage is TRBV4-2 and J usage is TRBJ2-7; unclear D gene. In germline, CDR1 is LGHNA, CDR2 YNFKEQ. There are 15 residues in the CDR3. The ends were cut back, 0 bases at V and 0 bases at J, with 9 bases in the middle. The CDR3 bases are TGTGCCAGCAGCCAAGAACTGGCAGGCTCCTACGAGCAGTACTTC. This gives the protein CASSQELAGSYEQYF.

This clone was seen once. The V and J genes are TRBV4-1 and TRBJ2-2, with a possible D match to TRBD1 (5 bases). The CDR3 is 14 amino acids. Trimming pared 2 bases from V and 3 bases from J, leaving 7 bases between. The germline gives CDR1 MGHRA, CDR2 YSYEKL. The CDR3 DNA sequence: TGCGCCAGCAGCCAACTCAGGGACACCGGGGAGCTGTTTTTT. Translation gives CASSQLRDTGELFF.